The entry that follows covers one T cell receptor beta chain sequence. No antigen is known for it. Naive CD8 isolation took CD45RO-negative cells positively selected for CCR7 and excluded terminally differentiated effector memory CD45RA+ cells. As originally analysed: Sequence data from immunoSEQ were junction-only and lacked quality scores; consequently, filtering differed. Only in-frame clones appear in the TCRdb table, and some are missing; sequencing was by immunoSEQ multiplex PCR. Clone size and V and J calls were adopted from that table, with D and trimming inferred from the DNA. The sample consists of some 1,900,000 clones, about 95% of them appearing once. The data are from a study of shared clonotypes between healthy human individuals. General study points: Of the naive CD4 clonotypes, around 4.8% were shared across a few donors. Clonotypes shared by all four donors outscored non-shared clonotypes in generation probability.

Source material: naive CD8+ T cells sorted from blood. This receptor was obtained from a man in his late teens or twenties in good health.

The CDR3: CASSLTMTGGGLPEGDEQFF. CDR3 nucleotide sequence: TGTGCCAGCAGCCTTACCATGACAGGGGGAGGCCTTCCAGAGGGTGATGAGCAGTTCTTC. This chain joins TRBV7-8 and TRBJ2-1, with TRBD1 matching 9 bases. The CDR3 runs to 20 residues. From germline, CDR1 is SGHVS and CDR2 FQNEAQ. After removal of 5 bases from V and 8 bases from J, the junction contained 25 bases not matched to a gene.